Presented here are 18 T cell receptor beta chains from one specimen sequenced in a study of OX40 agonist ivuxolimab in advanced cancers. TCRdb's table, derived via immunoSEQ multiplex PCR, lists solely in-frame clones and lacks some. This table holds about 46,000 clones, 88% found once. The source was CD4+ or CD8+ T cells sorted from blood, collected in a trial of the OX40 agonist ivuxolimab. These TCRs come from an adult with an advanced solid tumor such as melanoma, head and neck, liver or kidney cancer.

The chain has TRBV6-6 and TRBJ2-7, with 8 bases that match TRBD1. CDR1 and CDR2 from the germline V gene are MNHNY and SVGAGI (reference sequence). This CDR3 has 13 residues. After removal of 7 bases from V and 3 bases from J, the junction contained 5 bases not matched to a gene. DNA of the CDR3: TGTGCCAGCAAGGCAGGGGGCCACTACGAGCAGTACTTC. Protein: CASKAGGHYEQYF.

The chain employs TRBV6-5 and TRBJ1-2, with TRBD1 as a possible D gene (6 bases). The CDR3 is 14 residues long. Germline V lookup: CDR1 MNHEY, CDR2 SVGAGI. V dropped 7 bases and J dropped 8 bases, with 20 bases sitting between them. In DNA form, the CDR3 reads TGTGCCAGCAACCTTGACGGGTCTAGGGGGGGCTACACCTTC. The encoded protein is CASNLDGSRGGYTF.

The chain employs TRBV15 and TRBJ2-1, with TRBD2 matching over 12 bases. This CDR3 has 17 residues. V was clipped by 0 bases and J by 9 bases; unmatched bases: 9. Germline V gene sequence: CDR1 LNHNV, CDR2 YYDKDF (reference sequence). This CDR3 reads CATSRDRASGRGGEQFF. DNA of the CDR3: TGTGCCACCAGCAGAGATCGGGCTAGCGGGAGGGGGGGTGAGCAGTTCTTC. Drawing the rest from reference TRBV15 and TRBJ2-1, the complete variable domain is DAMVIQNPRYQVTQFGKPVTLSCSQTLNHNVMYWYQQKSSQAPKLLFHYYDKDFNNEADTPDNFQSRRPNTSFCFLDIRSPGLGDTAMYLCATSRDRASGRGGEQFFGPGTRLTVL.

The V gene is TRBV11-2, the J gene TRBJ2-1; 7 bases fit TRBD2. The CDR3 sequence is 14 residues long. Germline values: CDR1 SGHAT, CDR2 FQNNGV. With V trimmed by 5 bases and J by 5 bases, 6 bases remained unmatched. CDR3 nucleotides: TGTGCCAGCAGCGCCCGACTAGCCCACAATGAGCAGTTCTTC. As protein: CASSARLAHNEQFF.

V usage is TRBV9 and J usage is TRBJ2-3, with TRBD1 identical over 9 bases. CDR1 SGDLS and CDR2 YYNGEE come from the germline V gene. There are 17 residues in the CDR3. The V gene end was trimmed by 4 bases and the J gene end by 2 bases; junction bases not matched to a gene: 11. The CDR3 sequence: CASSMPRTGAITDTQYF. Written as DNA, the CDR3 is TGTGCCAGCAGCATGCCCCGGACAGGGGCGATCACAGATACGCAGTATTTT.

J is TRBJ1-2 and V is TRBV5-1, with D possibly matching TRBD1 (6 bases). V lost 2 bases, J lost 4 bases, and 15 bases lay in between. The CDR3 runs 15 residues. Germline assignment: CDR1 SGHRS and CDR2 YFSETQ. In DNA, the CDR3 is TGCGCCAGCAGCTTACAGGGCGAGAACCTCTATGGCTACACCTTC. It encodes CASSLQGENLYGYTF.

The V and J genes are TRBV5-1 and TRBJ1-3; no definite D call. This CDR3 is built from 14 residues. The V and J ends lost 0 bases and 9 bases respectively, with 13 bases between them. Per the germline V gene, CDR1 is SGHRS and CDR2 is YFSETQ. CDR3 sequence reads: CASSLEGVEGTIYF. Written as DNA, the CDR3 is TGCGCCAGCAGCTTGGAGGGCGTGGAAGGCACCATATATTTT.

The chain uses TRBV5-1 and TRBJ2-1; TRBD2 agrees at 11 bases. The CDR3 sequence is 15 residues long. With 4 bases clipped from V and 7 bases from J, the junction kept 7 bases outside the gene matches. The germline V gene encodes CDR1 SGHRS and CDR2 YFSETQ. Here the CDR3 reads CASSVGLAEGNEQFF. For the CDR3, the DNA is TGCGCCAGCAGCGTGGGACTAGCGGAAGGGAATGAGCAGTTCTTC.

This clone was seen only a few times. V usage is TRBV5-6 and J usage is TRBJ2-1, with 12 bases fitting TRBD1. Trimming took 1 base from V and 7 from J; bases not matched to a gene: 15. The CDR3 is 19 residues long. The V gene's germline CDR1 is SGHDT and CDR2 YYEEEE. In nucleotides, the CDR3 is TGTGCCAGCAGCTTGTTAGGATTGAGCTGGGGACAGGGGGCTAATGAGCAGTTCTTC. Translated: CASSLLGLSWGQGANEQFF. The full variable domain, completed using reference TRBV5-6 and TRBJ2-1, is DAGVTQSPTHLIKTRGQQVTLRCSPKSGHDTVSWYQQALGQGPQFIFQYYEEEERQRGNFPDRFSGHQFPNYSSELNVNALLLGDSALYLCASSLLGLSWGQGANEQFFGPGTRLTVL.

The rearrangement uses TRBV15 and TRBJ2-7, with 7 bases matching TRBD2. The junction had 8 bases not matched to a gene; V was cut back by 4 bases and J by 2 bases. Per germline, CDR1 LNHNV and CDR2 YYDKDF (reference sequence). The CDR3 extends over 15 amino acids. The CDR3 loop is CATSTRPGLTYEQYF. CDR3 sequence (DNA): TGTGCCACCAGCACAAGGCCGGGACTAACCTACGAGCAGTACTTC.

The genes are TRBV5-1 and TRBJ2-1; perhaps D is TRBD1 or TRBD2 (6 bases each). Trimming cost V 1 base and J 3 bases, with 17 bases left between them. CDR1 is SGHRS, CDR2 YFSETQ, per germline. The CDR3 is made up of 17 amino acids. CDR3 loop: CASSLQDRGPLYNEQFF. In nucleotides, the CDR3 is TGCGCCAGCAGCTTGCAGGATCGGGGGCCCCTCTACAATGAGCAGTTCTTC.

The chain links TRBV5-1 to TRBJ1-2; the match to TRBD1 covers 9 bases. V lost 4 bases to trimming and J lost 2 bases; unmatched junction nucleotides: 9. Germline-derived CDR1 and CDR2 are SGHRS and YFSETQ. The CDR3 is 16 amino acids. The CDR3 is CASSQGTGPLNYGYTF. The CDR3 DNA sequence: TGCGCCAGCAGCCAGGGGACAGGGCCACTAAACTATGGCTACACCTTC.

V gene TRBV19 combines with J gene TRBJ1-1; tentative D call: TRBD1 (5 bases). The CDR3 runs to 16 residues. V lost 7 bases, J lost 2 bases, and 20 bases lay in between. Per the germline V gene, CDR1 is LNHDA and CDR2 is SQIVND (reference sequence). The CDR3 nucleotides are TGTGCCAGTACAACGGTGGGGGGTCGGATAAACACTGAAGCTTTCTTT. Its protein is CASTTVGGRINTEAFF.

The rearrangement links TRBV11-2 to TRBJ2-1; D is unresolved. Germline CDR1 reads SGHAT; CDR2 reads FQNNGV. The CDR3 covers 12 residues. V lost 1 base, J lost 7 bases, and 5 bases lay in between. Written as DNA, the CDR3 is TGTGCCAGCAGCTTAGGAACGAATGAGCAGTTCTTC. Translating it yields CASSLGTNEQFF. Full variable domain (missing parts from reference TRBV11-2 and TRBJ2-1): EAGVAQSPRYKIIEKRQSVAFWCNPISGHATLYWYQQILGQGPKLLIQFQNNGVVDDSQLPKDRFSAERLKGVDSTLKIQPAKLEDSAVYLCASSLGTNEQFFGPGTRLTVL.

The chain combines TRBV25-1 with TRBJ2-7, with 9 bases identical to TRBD1. The CDR3 has 17 residues. CDR1 and CDR2 from the germline V gene are MGHDK and SYGVNS. V was pared by 5 bases and J by 5 bases, with 16 bases of the junction left unmatched. As DNA, the CDR3 is TGTGCCAGCAGTTCTCACATAGGAGGGACAGGGCTTGACGAGCAGTACTTC. Its protein is CASSSHIGGTGLDEQYF.

This chain links TRBV5-1 with TRBJ2-2, with 10 bases lining up with TRBD2. The CDR3 runs 15 residues. Germline CDR1 SGHRS, CDR2 YFSETQ. With V trimmed by 3 bases and J by 2 bases, 1 base remained unmatched. CDR3 amino acids: CASSWTSGNTGELFF. DNA of the CDR3: TGCGCCAGCAGCTGGACTAGCGGCAACACCGGGGAGCTGTTTTTT.

This chain links TRBV18 with TRBJ2-3; 13 bases are a match to TRBD2. The CDR3 length is 18 residues. The germline gives CDR1 KGHSH, CDR2 LQKENI. The junction had 8 bases not matched to a gene; V was cut back by 1 base and J by 4 bases. The DNA of the CDR3 is TGTGCCAGCTCACCACAGGTTCAGGGACTAGCGGGGTCAGATACGCAGTATTTT. Protein sequence: CASSPQVQGLAGSDTQYF.

V and J are TRBV5-1 and TRBJ2-5; tentative D call: TRBD1 (6 bases). Trimming shortened V by 4 bases and J by 1 base, and 11 bases separated the two germline ends. Germline V gives CDR1 SGHRS, CDR2 YFSETQ. There are 14 residues in the CDR3. The CDR3 region has the DNA TGCGCCAGCAGCATCAACAGGGCCCAAGAGACCCAGTACTTC. It specifies CASSINRAQETQYF.